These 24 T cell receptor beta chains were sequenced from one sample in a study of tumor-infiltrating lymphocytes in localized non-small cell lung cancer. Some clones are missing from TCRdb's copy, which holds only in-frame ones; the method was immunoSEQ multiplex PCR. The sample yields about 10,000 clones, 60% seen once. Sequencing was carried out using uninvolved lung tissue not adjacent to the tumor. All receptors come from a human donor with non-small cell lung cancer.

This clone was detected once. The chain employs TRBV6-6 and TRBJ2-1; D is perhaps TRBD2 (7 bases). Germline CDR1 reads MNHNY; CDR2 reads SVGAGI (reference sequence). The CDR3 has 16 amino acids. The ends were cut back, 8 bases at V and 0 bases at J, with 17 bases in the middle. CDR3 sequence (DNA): TGTGCCAGCCACGTCGGGGGGCTCAGCTCCTACAATGAGCAGTTCTTC. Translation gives CASHVGGLSSYNEQFF.

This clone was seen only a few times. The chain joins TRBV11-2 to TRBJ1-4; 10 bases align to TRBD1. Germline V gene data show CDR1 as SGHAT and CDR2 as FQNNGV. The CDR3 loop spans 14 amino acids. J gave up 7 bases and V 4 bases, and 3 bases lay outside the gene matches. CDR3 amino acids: CASSSGQGSEKLFF. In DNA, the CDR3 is TGTGCCAGCAGCTCGGGACAGGGGAGTGAAAAACTGTTTTTT.

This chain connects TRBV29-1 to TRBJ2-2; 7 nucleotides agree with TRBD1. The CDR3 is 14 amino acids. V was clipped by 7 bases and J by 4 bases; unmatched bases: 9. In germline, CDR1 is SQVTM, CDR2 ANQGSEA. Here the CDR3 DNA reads TGCAGCGCGGATGGGGGACAGAGCACCGGGGAGCTGTTTTTT. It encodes CSADGGQSTGELFF.

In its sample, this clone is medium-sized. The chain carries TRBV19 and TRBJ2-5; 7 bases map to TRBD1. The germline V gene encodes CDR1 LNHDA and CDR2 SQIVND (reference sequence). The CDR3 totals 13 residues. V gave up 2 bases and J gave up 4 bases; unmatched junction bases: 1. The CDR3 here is CASSINRGETQYF. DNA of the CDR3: TGTGCCAGTAGTATAAACAGGGGAGAGACCCAGTACTTC.

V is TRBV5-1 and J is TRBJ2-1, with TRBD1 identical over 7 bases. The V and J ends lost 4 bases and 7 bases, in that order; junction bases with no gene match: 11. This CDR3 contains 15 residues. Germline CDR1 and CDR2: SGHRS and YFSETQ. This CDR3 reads CASSRGGLSYNEQFF. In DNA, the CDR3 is TGCGCCAGCAGCCGAGGGGGCCTTTCGTATAATGAGCAGTTCTTC.

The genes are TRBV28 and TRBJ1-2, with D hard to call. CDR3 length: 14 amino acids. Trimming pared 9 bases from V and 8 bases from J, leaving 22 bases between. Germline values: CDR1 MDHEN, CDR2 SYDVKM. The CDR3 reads CASYPSGEEWGYTF. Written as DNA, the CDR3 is TGTGCCAGTTACCCCTCTGGGGAGGAATGGGGCTACACCTTC.

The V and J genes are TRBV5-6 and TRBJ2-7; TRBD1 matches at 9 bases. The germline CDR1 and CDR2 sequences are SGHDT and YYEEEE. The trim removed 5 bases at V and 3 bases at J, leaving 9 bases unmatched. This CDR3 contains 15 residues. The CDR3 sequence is CASSSYTTGGYEQYF. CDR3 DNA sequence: TGTGCCAGCAGTTCTTACACGACAGGGGGCTACGAGCAGTACTTC.

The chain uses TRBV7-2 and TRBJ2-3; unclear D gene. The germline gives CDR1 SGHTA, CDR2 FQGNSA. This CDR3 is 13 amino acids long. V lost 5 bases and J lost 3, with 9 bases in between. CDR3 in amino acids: CASSLFHTDTQYF. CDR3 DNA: TGTGCCAGCAGCCTTTTCCATACAGATACGCAGTATTTT.

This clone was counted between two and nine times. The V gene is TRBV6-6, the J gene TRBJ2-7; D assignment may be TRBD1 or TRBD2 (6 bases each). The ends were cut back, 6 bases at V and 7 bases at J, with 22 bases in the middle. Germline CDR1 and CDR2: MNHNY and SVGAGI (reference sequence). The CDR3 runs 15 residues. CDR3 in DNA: TGTGCCAGCAGCGGCCGGGGTGGAGGGGGATTGGAGCAGTACTTC. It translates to CASSGRGGGGLEQYF.

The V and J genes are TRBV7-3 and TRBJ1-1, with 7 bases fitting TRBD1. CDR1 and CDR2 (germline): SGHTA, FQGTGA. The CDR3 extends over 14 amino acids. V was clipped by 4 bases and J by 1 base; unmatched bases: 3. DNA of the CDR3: TGTGCCAGCAGCTCCGGACAGGCGAACACTGAAGCTTTCTTT. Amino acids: CASSSGQANTEAFF.

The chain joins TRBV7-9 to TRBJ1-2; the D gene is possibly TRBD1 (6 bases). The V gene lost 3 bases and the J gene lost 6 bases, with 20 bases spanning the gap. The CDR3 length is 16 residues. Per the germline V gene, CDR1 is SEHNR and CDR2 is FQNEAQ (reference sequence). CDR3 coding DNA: TGTGCCAGCAGCTTCCGGGGATGGGGGGCGAAGAATGGCTACACCTTC. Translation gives CASSFRGWGAKNGYTF.

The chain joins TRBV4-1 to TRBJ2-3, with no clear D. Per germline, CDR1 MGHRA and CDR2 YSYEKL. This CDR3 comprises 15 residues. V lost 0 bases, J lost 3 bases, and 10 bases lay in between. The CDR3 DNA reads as TGCGCCAGCAGCCAAGACGGATTAAGGACAGATACGCAGTATTTT. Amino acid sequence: CASSQDGLRTDTQYF.

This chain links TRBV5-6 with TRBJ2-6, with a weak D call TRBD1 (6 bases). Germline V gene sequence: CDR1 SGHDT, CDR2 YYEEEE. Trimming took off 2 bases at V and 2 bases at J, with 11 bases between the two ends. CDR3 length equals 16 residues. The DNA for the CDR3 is TGTGCCAGCAGCTTTTACCAGGGGACTGGGGCCAACGTCCTGACTTTC. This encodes CASSFYQGTGANVLTF. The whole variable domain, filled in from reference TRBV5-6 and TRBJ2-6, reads DAGVTQSPTHLIKTRGQQVTLRCSPKSGHDTVSWYQQALGQGPQFIFQYYEEEERQRGNFPDRFSGHQFPNYSSELNVNALLLGDSALYLCASSFYQGTGANVLTFGAGSRLTVL.

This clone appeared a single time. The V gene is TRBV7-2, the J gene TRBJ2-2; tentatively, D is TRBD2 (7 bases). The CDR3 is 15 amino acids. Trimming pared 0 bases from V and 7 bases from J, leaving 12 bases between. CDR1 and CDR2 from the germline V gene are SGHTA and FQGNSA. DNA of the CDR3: TGTGCCAGCAGCTTAGCGGGGGGGCAGGACGGGGAGCTGTTTTTT. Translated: CASSLAGGQDGELFF.

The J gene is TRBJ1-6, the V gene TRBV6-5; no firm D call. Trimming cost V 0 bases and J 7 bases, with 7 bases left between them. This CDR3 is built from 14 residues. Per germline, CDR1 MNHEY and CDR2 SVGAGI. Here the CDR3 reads CASSYSRGNSPLHF. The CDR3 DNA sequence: TGTGCCAGCAGTTACTCCCGAGGGAATTCACCCCTCCACTTT.

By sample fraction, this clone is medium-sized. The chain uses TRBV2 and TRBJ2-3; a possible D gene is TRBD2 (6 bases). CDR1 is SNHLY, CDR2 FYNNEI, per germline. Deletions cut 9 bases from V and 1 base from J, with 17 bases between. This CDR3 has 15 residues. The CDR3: CASLGIAEGTDTQYF. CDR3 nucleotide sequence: TGTGCCAGTCTAGGGATAGCGGAGGGCACAGATACGCAGTATTTT.

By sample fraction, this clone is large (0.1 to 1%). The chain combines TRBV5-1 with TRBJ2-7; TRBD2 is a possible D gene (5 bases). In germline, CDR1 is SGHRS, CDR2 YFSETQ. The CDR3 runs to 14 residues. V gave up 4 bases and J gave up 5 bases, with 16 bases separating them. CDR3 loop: CASSAKGTGDEQYF. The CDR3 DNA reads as TGCGCCAGCAGCGCTAAGGGAACCGGGGACGAGCAGTACTTC. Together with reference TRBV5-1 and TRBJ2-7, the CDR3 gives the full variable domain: KAGVTQTPRYLIKTRGQQVTLSCSPISGHRSVSWYQQTPGQGLQFLFEYFSETQRNKGNFPGRFSGRQFSNSRSEMNVSTLELGDSALYLCASSAKGTGDEQYFGPGTRLTVT.

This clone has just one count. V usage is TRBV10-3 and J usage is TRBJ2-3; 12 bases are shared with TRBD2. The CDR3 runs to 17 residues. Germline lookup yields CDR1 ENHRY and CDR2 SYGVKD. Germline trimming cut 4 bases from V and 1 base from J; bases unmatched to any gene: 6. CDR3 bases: TGTGCCATCAGTGGGAGGACTAGCGGGGCCGGCACAGATACGCAGTATTTT. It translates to CAISGRTSGAGTDTQYF.

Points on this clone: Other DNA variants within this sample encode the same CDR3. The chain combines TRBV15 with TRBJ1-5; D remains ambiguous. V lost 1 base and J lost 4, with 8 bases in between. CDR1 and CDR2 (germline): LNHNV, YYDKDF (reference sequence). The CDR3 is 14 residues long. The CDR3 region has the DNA TGTGCCACCAGCAGAGTAACATCAAATCAGCCCCAGCATTTT. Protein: CATSRVTSNQPQHF.

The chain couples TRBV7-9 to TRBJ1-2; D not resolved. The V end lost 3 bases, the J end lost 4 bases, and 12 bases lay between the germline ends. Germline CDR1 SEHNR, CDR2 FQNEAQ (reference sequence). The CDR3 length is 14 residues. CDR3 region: CASSLGGSGYGYTF. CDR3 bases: TGTGCCAGCAGCTTGGGAGGGTCTGGCTATGGCTACACCTTC.

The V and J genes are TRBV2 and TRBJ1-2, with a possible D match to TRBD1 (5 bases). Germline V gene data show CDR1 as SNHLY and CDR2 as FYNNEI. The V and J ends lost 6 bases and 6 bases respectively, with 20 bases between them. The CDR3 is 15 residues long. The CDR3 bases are TGTGCCAGCAGCCACGAATGGGGCTCTAGCAATGGCTACACCTTC. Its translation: CASSHEWGSSNGYTF.

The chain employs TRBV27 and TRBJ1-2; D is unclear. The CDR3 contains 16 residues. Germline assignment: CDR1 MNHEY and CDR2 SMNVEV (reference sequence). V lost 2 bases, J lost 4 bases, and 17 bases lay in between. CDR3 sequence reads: CASSLISGERAYGYTF. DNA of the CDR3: TGTGCCAGCAGTTTAATATCTGGGGAGCGAGCCTATGGCTACACCTTC.

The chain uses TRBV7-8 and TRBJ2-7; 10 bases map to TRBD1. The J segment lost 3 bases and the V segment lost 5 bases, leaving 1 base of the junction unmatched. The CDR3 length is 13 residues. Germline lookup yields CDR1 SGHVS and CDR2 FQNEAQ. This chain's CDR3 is CASSRTGGYEQYF. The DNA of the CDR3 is TGTGCCAGCAGCAGGACAGGGGGCTACGAGCAGTACTTC.

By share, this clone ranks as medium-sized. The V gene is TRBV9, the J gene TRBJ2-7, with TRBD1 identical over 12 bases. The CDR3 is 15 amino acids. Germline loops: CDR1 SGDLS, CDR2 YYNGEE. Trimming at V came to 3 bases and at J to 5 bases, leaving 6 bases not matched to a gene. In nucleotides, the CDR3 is TGTGCCAGCAGCGGAACCGGGACAGGGGGCGACGAGCAGTACTTC. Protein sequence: CASSGTGTGGDEQYF. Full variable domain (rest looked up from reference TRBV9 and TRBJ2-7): DSGVTQTPKHLITATGQRVTLRCSPRSGDLSVYWYQQSLDQGLQFLIQYYNGEERAKGNILERFSAQQFPDLHSELNLSSLELGDSALYFCASSGTGTGGDEQYFGPGTRLTVT.